These 30 T cell receptor beta chains were all obtained from the same sample, sequenced in a study of cytomegalovirus exposure and HLA in healthy donors. Researchers ran the PCR with 60 Vbeta and 13 Jbeta primers. The assay was immunoSEQ multiplex PCR, and TCRdb's table has in-frame clones only and misses some. The data contain fewer than 250,000 clones, around 84% of them singletons. Sequences were obtained from PBMCs. The source is a woman between 18 and 29 years old in good health and CMV-seronegative.

The gene calls are TRBV27 and TRBJ1-2; TRBD1 agrees at 8 bases. CDR1 MNHEY and CDR2 SMNVEV come from the germline V gene (reference sequence). The V gene end was trimmed by 0 bases and the J gene end by 3 bases; junction bases not matched to a gene: 9. The CDR3 runs 17 residues. CDR3 nucleotide sequence: TGTGCCAGCAGTTTATCGACCCCAGGGGGCTTTTACTATGGCTACACCTTC. Residues: CASSLSTPGGFYYGYTF.

The gene calls are TRBV7-2 and TRBJ2-2; possible D gene TRBD1, 5 bases. Germline CDR1 is SGHTA and CDR2 is FQGNSA. V lost 1 base and J lost 5, with 8 bases in between. The CDR3 spans 14 residues. Written as DNA, the CDR3 is TGTGCCAGCAGCTTAGAGGGGCGGACCGGGGAGCTGTTTTTT. Its protein is CASSLEGRTGELFF. The entire variable domain, with the rest obtained from reference TRBV7-2 and TRBJ2-2, is as follows: GAGVSQSPSNKVTEKGKDVELRCDPISGHTALYWYRQSLGQGLEFLIYFQGNSAPDKSGLPSDRFSAERTGGSVSTLTIQRTQQEDSAVYLCASSLEGRTGELFFGEGSRLTVL.

The J gene is TRBJ1-5, the V gene TRBV5-1; 7 nucleotides align to TRBD1. The CDR3 contains 13 residues. After removal of 4 bases from V and 5 bases from J, the junction contained 3 bases not matched to a gene. Germline CDR1 is SGHRS and CDR2 is YFSETQ. The CDR3 spells CASSLTGDQPQHF. For the CDR3, the DNA is TGCGCCAGCAGCCTTACAGGGGATCAGCCCCAGCATTTT.

J is TRBJ2-5 and V is TRBV5-1, with 7 bases that match TRBD2. The junction had 13 bases not matched to a gene; V was cut back by 3 bases and J by 11 bases. Germline assignment: CDR1 SGHRS and CDR2 YFSETQ. This CDR3 has 14 amino acids. Here the CDR3 reads CASSWGGSVSEQYF. The CDR3 DNA reads TGCGCCAGCAGCTGGGGAGGGAGTGTTTCGGAGCAGTACTTC.

The gene calls are TRBV6-1 and TRBJ2-1, with TRBD2 matching over 10 bases. V trimming: 5 bases; J trimming: 6 bases; junction bases outside the gene matches: 4. CDR1 is MNHNS and CDR2 is SASEGT in the germline V gene. The CDR3 has 14 amino acids. CDR3 sequence: CASSLRLAGNEQFF. In nucleotides, the CDR3 is TGTGCCAGCAGTCTTCGACTAGCGGGCAATGAGCAGTTCTTC.

The rearrangement links TRBV5-1 to TRBJ1-4; TRBD1 might be the D (6 bases). The CDR3 runs to 15 residues. The V end was cut by 5 bases, the J end by 5 bases, with 16 bases between. CDR1 and CDR2 (germline): SGHRS, YFSETQ. The CDR3, as DNA: TGCGCCAGCAGGGGGAACGGACAGAGCAATGAAAAACTGTTTTTT. Translated: CASRGNGQSNEKLFF.

This clone is judged medium-sized. Other nucleotide sequences in the sample specify the same CDR3. This sequence joins TRBV10-3 and TRBJ2-7, with 14 bases aligning to TRBD2. Germline V lookup: CDR1 ENHRY, CDR2 SYGVKD. The CDR3 covers 18 residues. J gave up 2 bases and V 4 bases, and 10 bases lay outside the gene matches. The CDR3 DNA reads as TGTGCCATCAGTGGGGACGGGACTAGCGGGGGTCTCACCTACGAGCAGTACTTC. Protein: CAISGDGTSGGLTYEQYF.

V usage is TRBV10-3 and J usage is TRBJ2-2; D unclear. In germline, CDR1 is ENHRY, CDR2 SYGVKD. CDR3 size: 14 residues. V lost 0 bases to trimming and J lost 5 bases, with 7 bases between them. As DNA, the CDR3 is TGTGCCATCAGTGAGTCGTCCGGTACCGGGGAGCTGTTTTTT. Its translation: CAISESSGTGELFF.

This rearrangement joins TRBV5-1 to TRBJ2-7; TRBD1 aligns across 8 bases. Unmatched junction bases numbered 11, after V lost 0 bases and J lost 6 bases. The CDR3 is made up of 16 amino acids. Germline V gene lookup returns CDR1 SGHRS and CDR2 YFSETQ. This chain's CDR3 is CASSLAGGQATCEQYF. For the CDR3, the DNA is TGCGCCAGCAGCTTGGCCGGGGGACAGGCAACCTGCGAGCAGTACTTC.

This sequence joins TRBV19 and TRBJ1-2; the match to TRBD1 covers 12 bases. V lost 3 bases and J lost 3; bases outside the gene matches: 11. The CDR3 loop spans 18 amino acids. Germline V gives CDR1 LNHDA, CDR2 SQIVND (reference sequence). The CDR3 reads CASSIFGGGQGADYGYTF. The CDR3 DNA follows: TGTGCCAGTAGTATCTTCGGTGGGGGACAGGGGGCAGACTATGGCTACACCTTC.

The genes are TRBV11-2 and TRBJ2-3, with D perhaps matching TRBD1 (6 bases). CDR1 is SGHAT and CDR2 is FQNNGV in the germline V gene. V dropped 0 bases and J dropped 7 bases, with 8 bases sitting between them. The CDR3 is 13 amino acids. CDR3 amino acids: CASSLDRGNTQYF. The DNA for the CDR3 is TGTGCCAGCAGCTTAGACAGGGGAAATACGCAGTATTTT.

The chain employs TRBV2 and TRBJ1-4, with D perhaps TRBD1 (5 bases). The CDR3 is 16 amino acids. The V end lost 11 bases, the J end lost 8 bases, and 27 bases lay between the germline ends. From germline, CDR1 is SNHLY and CDR2 FYNNEI. The CDR3 spells CAGKKQVGAREEKLFF. The CDR3 nucleotides read TGTGCCGGGAAAAAGCAAGTAGGGGCCCGGGAGGAAAAACTGTTTTTT.

The chain employs TRBV19 and TRBJ1-6, with 7 bases fitting TRBD1. Per germline, CDR1 LNHDA and CDR2 SQIVND (reference sequence). V trimming: 6 bases; J trimming: 7 bases; junction bases outside the gene matches: 9. The CDR3 is 15 residues long. The CDR3 bases are TGTGCCAGTAGCCTCATGACAGGGTCCAATTCACCCCTCCACTTT. Encoded protein: CASSLMTGSNSPLHF. Filled out from reference TRBV19 and TRBJ1-6, the complete variable domain reads DGGITQSPKYLFRKEGQNVTLSCEQNLNHDAMYWYRQDPGQGLRLIYYSQIVNDFQKGDIAEGYSVSREKKESFPLTVTSAQKNPTAFYLCASSLMTGSNSPLHFGNGTRLTVT.

The chain carries TRBV10-2 and TRBJ1-2; 7 nucleotides agree with TRBD1. CDR1 and CDR2 from the germline V gene are WSHSY and SAAADI. The CDR3 totals 16 residues. J was trimmed by 4 bases and V by 6 bases; bases with no gene match: 14. The CDR3: CASSTSLTGFGYGYTF. CDR3 coding DNA: TGCGCCAGCAGCACGAGCCTGACAGGGTTCGGCTATGGCTACACCTTC.

This chain links TRBV13 with TRBJ1-4; D not certain. Trimming pared 2 bases from V and 0 bases from J, leaving 13 bases between. The CDR3 spans 17 residues. From germline, CDR1 is PRHDT and CDR2 FYEKMQ (reference sequence). The CDR3, as DNA: TGTGCCAGCAGCTTAAGAGGTGACGGAGCAACTAATGAAAAACTGTTTTTT. Its translation: CASSLRGDGATNEKLFF.

V is TRBV7-2 and J is TRBJ1-3; 9 positions match TRBD1. Trimming at V came to 5 bases and at J to 3 bases, leaving 5 bases not matched to a gene. Germline V lookup: CDR1 SGHTA, CDR2 FQGNSA. This CDR3 is 15 amino acids long. CDR3 DNA: TGTGCCAGCAGCCCTACAGGGGGCGGTGGAAACACCATATATTTT. As protein: CASSPTGGGGNTIYF. The full variable domain, with the rest looked up from reference TRBV7-2 and TRBJ1-3, is GAGVSQSPSNKVTEKGKDVELRCDPISGHTALYWYRQSLGQGLEFLIYFQGNSAPDKSGLPSDRFSAERTGGSVSTLTIQRTQQEDSAVYLCASSPTGGGGNTIYFGEGSWLTVV.

Only a few counts were recorded for this clone. The CDR3 region is CASMGGFRRTEAFF. The CDR3 DNA reads TGTGCCAGCATGGGGGGATTCCGGCGGACTGAAGCTTTCTTT. The chain couples TRBV6-6 to TRBJ1-1; a weak D match, TRBD1 (5 bases). Trimming shortened V by 7 bases and J by 5 bases, and 17 bases separated the two germline ends. The CDR3 is 14 residues long. Germline-derived CDR1 and CDR2 are MNHNY and SVGAGI (reference sequence).

This rearrangement joins TRBV7-9 to TRBJ1-4; 10 nucleotides match TRBD1. After removal of 6 bases from V and 4 bases from J, the junction contained 14 bases not matched to a gene. CDR3 length equals 18 residues. Germline assignment: CDR1 SEHNR and CDR2 FQNEAQ (reference sequence). CDR3 bases: TGTGCCAGCAGTCGAGTGCCGGGACAGGGGCGATTTAATGAAAAACTGTTTTTT. Its protein is CASSRVPGQGRFNEKLFF.

Concerning this clone itself: The junction departs from germline at one end; a sequencing error may be responsible. V gene TRBV7-7 combines with J gene TRBJ2-5, with 15 positions matching TRBD2. Germline lookup yields CDR1 SSHAT and CDR2 FNYEAQ (reference sequence). The CDR3 has 15 residues. CDR3 loop: CASSLGTSGRETQYF. The CDR3, as DNA: TGTGCTAGCAGCTTAGGGACTAGCGGGAGGGAGACCCAGTACTTC.

The chain carries TRBV14 and TRBJ1-2, with a tentative D call TRBD1 (5 bases). Trimming stripped 0 bases from V and 5 bases from J, with 13 bases between. The CDR3 is made up of 15 amino acids. Germline-derived CDR1 and CDR2 are SGHDN and FVKESK. The CDR3 loop is CASSQDLWGPYGYTF. CDR3 coding DNA: TGTGCCAGCAGCCAAGATCTTTGGGGCCCTTATGGCTACACCTTC.

Remarks on this clone: In the same sample, other DNA sequences code for this CDR3. CDR3 nucleotides: TGTGCCAGCAGTCCAGGGGGAGAGACCCAGTACTTC. This encodes CASSPGGETQYF. The chain uses TRBV6-1 and TRBJ2-5, with 7 nucleotides matching TRBD1. CDR1 is MNHNS, CDR2 SASEGT, per germline. The V gene end was trimmed by 5 bases and the J gene end by 4 bases; junction bases not matched to a gene: 1. The CDR3 sequence is 12 residues long.

V usage is TRBV7-2 and J usage is TRBJ1-2; D call uncertain. V was pared by 1 base and J by 4 bases, with 10 bases between. The V gene's germline CDR1 is SGHTA and CDR2 FQGNSA. The CDR3 is made up of 14 amino acids. The CDR3 protein is CASSLVHRGYGYTF. CDR3 coding DNA: TGTGCCAGCAGCTTAGTACACCGAGGCTATGGCTACACCTTC.

The V gene is TRBV18, the J gene TRBJ1-6, with 8 bases aligning to TRBD1. V was clipped by 4 bases and J by 5 bases; unmatched bases: 4. CDR1 is KGHSH, CDR2 LQKENI, per germline. The CDR3 totals 15 residues. DNA of the CDR3: TGTGCCAGCTCACGACAGGGGAGGGATAATTCACCCCTCCACTTT. As protein: CASSRQGRDNSPLHF.

The chain joins TRBV11-2 to TRBJ2-7; TRBD1 matches 8 bases. The trim removed 4 bases at V and 6 bases at J, leaving 11 bases unmatched. Germline V gives CDR1 SGHAT, CDR2 FQNNGV. The CDR3 spans 15 residues. CDR3 nucleotide sequence: TGTGCCAGCAGCTACGACAGGGGCCTTTATGGCGAGCAGTACTTC. It specifies CASSYDRGLYGEQYF.

This clone appeared once. The sample has other DNA sequences that encode this CDR3 too. The genes are TRBV19 and TRBJ2-1, with TRBD1 matching over 7 bases. The germline gives CDR1 LNHDA, CDR2 SQIVND (reference sequence). J was trimmed by 4 bases and V by 6 bases; bases with no gene match: 3. CDR3 length: 13 amino acids. In nucleotides, the CDR3 is TGTGCCAGTAGACCGGGACAGTACAATGAGCAGTTCTTC. Encoded protein: CASRPGQYNEQFF.

This clone was recorded once. In DNA form, the CDR3 reads TGTGCCAGCAGCACAGGGGAAGAGACCCAGTACTTC. Translating gives CASSTGEETQYF. The chain combines TRBV6-5 with TRBJ2-5, with 7 bases fitting TRBD1. The V and J ends lost 6 bases and 3 bases, in that order; junction bases with no gene match: 1. The germline CDR1 and CDR2 sequences are MNHEY and SVGAGI. The CDR3 is 12 amino acids.

The chain uses TRBV9 and TRBJ2-1, with 8 bases lining up with TRBD2. Germline lookup yields CDR1 SGDLS and CDR2 YYNGEE. With V trimmed by 0 bases and J by 4 bases, 6 bases remained unmatched. The length of the CDR3 is 16 residues. The CDR3 coding sequence is TGTGCCAGCAGCGTAGGCGGTAGCGGGGTTTACAATGAGCAGTTCTTC. Residues: CASSVGGSGVYNEQFF.

The genes are TRBV7-9 and TRBJ2-7; 8 bases map to TRBD1. This CDR3 region has 12 residues. CDR1 is SEHNR and CDR2 is FQNEAQ in the germline V gene (reference sequence). V was pared by 5 bases and J by 6 bases, with 3 bases of the junction left unmatched. The CDR3 loop is CASSMTGAEQYF. The CDR3, as DNA: TGTGCCAGCAGCATGACAGGGGCCGAGCAGTACTTC.

The chain recombines TRBV11-3 with TRBJ1-2; D perhaps matches TRBD1 (5 bases). This CDR3 has 14 residues. Trimming pared 1 base from V and 7 bases from J, leaving 13 bases between. Germline V gene lookup returns CDR1 SGHNT and CDR2 YENEEA. CDR3 coding DNA: TGTGCCAGCAGCTTAGTAAATGGGGGAGGTGGCTACACCTTC. Translating gives CASSLVNGGGGYTF.

The DNA for the CDR3 is TGTGCCAGTAAGGCAGGTTTATATAATTCACCCCTCCACTTT. Translating it yields CASKAGLYNSPLHF. This sequence joins TRBV19 and TRBJ1-6; D call uncertain. V was trimmed by 7 bases and J by 4 bases, leaving 11 bases between them. The length of the CDR3 is 14 residues. Germline-derived CDR1 and CDR2 are LNHDA and SQIVND (reference sequence).